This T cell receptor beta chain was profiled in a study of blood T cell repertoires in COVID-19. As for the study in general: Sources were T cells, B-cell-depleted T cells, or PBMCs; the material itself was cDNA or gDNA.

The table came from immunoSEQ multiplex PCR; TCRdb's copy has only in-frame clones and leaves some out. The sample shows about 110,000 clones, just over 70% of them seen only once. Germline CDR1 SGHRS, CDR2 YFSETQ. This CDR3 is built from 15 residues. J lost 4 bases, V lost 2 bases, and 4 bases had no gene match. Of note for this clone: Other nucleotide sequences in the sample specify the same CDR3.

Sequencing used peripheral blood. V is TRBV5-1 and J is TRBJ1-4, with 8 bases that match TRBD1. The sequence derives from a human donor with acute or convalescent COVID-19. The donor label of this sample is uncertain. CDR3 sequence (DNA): TGCGCCAGCAGCTTAGGACAGGGATATAATGAAAAACTGTTTTTT. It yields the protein CASSLGQGYNEKLFF. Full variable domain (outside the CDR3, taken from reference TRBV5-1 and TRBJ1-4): KAGVTQTPRYLIKTRGQQVTLSCSPISGHRSVSWYQQTPGQGLQFLFEYFSETQRNKGNFPGRFSGRQFSNSRSEMNVSTLELGDSALYLCASSLGQGYNEKLFFGSGTQLSVL.